This TCR beta chain was sequenced in a study of blood T cell repertoires in COVID-19. As for the study in general: T cells, B-cell-depleted T cells, or PBMCs provided the cDNA or gDNA that served as material.

The CDR3 runs 15 residues. Trimming removed 5 bases from V and 6 bases from J; junction bases left unmatched: 4. Germline CDR1 SGHVS, CDR2 FNYEAQ. The repertoire was sequenced with immunoSEQ multiplex PCR; TCRdb's copy has only in-frame clones and lacks some. The sample has roughly 40,000 clones, 73% seen once; the top ten hold approximately 60%. Sample: peripheral blood. The sequence was collected from an elderly man with acute or convalescent COVID-19. This rearrangement joins TRBV7-6 to TRBJ2-1; TRBD2 matches 13 bases. For the CDR3, the DNA is TGTGCCAGCAGCACCTGGACTAGCGGGAGCAATGAGCAGTTCTTC. Its protein product is CASSTWTSGSNEQFF.